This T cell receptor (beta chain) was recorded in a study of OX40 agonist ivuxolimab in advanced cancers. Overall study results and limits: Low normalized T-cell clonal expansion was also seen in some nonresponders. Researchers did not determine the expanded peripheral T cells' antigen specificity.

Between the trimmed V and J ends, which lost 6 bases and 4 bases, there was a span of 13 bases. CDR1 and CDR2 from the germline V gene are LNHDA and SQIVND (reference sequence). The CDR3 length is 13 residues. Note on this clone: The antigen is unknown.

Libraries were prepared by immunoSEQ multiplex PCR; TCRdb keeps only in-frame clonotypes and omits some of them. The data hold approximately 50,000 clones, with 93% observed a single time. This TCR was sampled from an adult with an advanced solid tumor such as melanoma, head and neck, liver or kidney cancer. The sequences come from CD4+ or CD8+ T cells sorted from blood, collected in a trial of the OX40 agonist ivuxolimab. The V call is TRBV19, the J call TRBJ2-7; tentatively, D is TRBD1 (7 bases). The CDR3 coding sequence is TGTGCCAGTAGGTCGGCAGGGGGGTACGAGCAGTACTTC. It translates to CASRSAGGYEQYF.